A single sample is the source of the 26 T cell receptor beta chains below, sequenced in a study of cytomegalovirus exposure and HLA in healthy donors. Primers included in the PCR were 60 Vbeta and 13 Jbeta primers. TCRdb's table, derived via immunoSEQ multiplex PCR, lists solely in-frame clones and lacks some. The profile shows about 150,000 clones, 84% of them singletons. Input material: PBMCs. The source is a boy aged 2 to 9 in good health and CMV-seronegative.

CDR3 nucleotides: TGTGCCAGTAGTATAAACGGGGTCACCGGGGAGCTGTTTTTT. The encoded protein is CASSINGVTGELFF. The chain uses TRBV19 and TRBJ2-2, with D possibly matching TRBD2 (5 bases). The CDR3 is made up of 14 amino acids. In germline, CDR1 is LNHDA, CDR2 SQIVND (reference sequence). Trimming cost V 2 bases and J 4 bases, with 8 bases left between them.

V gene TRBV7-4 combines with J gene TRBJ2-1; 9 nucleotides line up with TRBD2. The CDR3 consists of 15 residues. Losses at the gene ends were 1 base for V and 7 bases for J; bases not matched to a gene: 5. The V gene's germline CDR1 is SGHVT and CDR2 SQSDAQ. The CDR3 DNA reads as TGTGCCAGCAGCTTAGTTCTAGCGGGATGTAATGAGCAGTTCTTC. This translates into CASSLVLAGCNEQFF.

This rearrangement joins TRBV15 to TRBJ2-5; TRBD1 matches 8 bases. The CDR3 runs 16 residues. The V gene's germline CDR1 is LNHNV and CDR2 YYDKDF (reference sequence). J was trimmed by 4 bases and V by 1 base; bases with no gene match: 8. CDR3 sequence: CATSRGLTGVLETQYF. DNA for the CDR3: TGTGCCACCAGCAGAGGATTGACAGGGGTTTTAGAGACCCAGTACTTC.

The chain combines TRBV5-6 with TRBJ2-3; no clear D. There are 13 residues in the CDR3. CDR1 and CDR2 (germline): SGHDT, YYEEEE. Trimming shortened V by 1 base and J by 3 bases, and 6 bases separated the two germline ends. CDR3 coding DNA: TGTGCCAGCAGCTTGATGGAGACAGATACGCAGTATTTT. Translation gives CASSLMETDTQYF.

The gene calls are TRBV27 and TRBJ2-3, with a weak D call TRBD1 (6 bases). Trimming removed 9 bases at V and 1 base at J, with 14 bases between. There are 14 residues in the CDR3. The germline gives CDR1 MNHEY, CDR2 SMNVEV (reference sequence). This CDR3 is CASLGALGTDTQYF. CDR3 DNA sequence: TGTGCCAGTCTGGGGGCGCTCGGCACAGATACGCAGTATTTT.

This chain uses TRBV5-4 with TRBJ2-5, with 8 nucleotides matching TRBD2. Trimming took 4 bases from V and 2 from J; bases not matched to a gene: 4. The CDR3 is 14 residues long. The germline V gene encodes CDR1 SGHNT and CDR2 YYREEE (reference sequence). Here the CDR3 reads CASSQTSDQETQYF. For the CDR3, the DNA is TGTGCCAGCAGCCAGACTAGCGATCAAGAGACCCAGTACTTC. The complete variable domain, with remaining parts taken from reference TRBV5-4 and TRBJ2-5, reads ETGVTQSPTHLIKTRGQQVTLRCSSQSGHNTVSWYQQALGQGPQFIFQYYREEENGRGNFPPRFSGLQFPNYSSELNVNALELDDSALYLCASSQTSDQETQYFGPGTRLLVL.

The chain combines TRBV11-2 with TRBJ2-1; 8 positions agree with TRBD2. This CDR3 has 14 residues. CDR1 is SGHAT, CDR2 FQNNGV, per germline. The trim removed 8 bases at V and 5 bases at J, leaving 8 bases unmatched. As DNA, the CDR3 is TGTGCCAGCCGCGCTAGCGGGCGAAACAATGAGCAGTTCTTC. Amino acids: CASRASGRNNEQFF.

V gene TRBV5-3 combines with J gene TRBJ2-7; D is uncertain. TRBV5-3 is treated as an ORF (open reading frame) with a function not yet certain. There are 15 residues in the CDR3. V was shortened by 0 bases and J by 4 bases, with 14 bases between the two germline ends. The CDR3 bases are TGTGCCAGAAGCTTGGAATCCCAGTCGGAGTACGAGCAGTACTTC. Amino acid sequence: CARSLESQSEYEQYF.

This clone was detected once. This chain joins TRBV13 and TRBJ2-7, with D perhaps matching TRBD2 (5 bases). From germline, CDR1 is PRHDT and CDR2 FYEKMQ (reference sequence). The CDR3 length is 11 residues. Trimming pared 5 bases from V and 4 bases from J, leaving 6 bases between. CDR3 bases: TGTGCCAGCAGCCGGGGATACGAGCAGTACTTC. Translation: CASSRGYEQYF. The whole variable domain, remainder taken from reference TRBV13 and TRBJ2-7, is AAGVIQSPRHLIKEKRETATLKCYPIPRHDTVYWYQQGPGQDPQFLISFYEKMQSDKGSIPDRFSAQQFSDYHSELNMSSLELGDSALYFCASSRGYEQYFGPGTRLTVT.

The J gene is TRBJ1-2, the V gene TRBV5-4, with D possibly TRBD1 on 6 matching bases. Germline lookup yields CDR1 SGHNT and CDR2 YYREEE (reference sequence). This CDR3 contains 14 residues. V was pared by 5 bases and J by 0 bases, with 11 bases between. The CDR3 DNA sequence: TGTGCCAGCAGTCTGGACAGTACTAACTATGGCTACACCTTC. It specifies CASSLDSTNYGYTF. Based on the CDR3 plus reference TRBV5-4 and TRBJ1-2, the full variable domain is ETGVTQSPTHLIKTRGQQVTLRCSSQSGHNTVSWYQQALGQGPQFIFQYYREEENGRGNFPPRFSGLQFPNYSSELNVNALELDDSALYLCASSLDSTNYGYTFGSGTRLTVV.

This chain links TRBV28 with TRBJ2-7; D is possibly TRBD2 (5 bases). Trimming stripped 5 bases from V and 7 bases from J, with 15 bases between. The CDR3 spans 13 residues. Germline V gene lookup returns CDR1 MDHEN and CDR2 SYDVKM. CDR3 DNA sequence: TGTGCCAGCAGTCCCCTGAGGAGGCGGGAGCAGTACTTC. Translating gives CASSPLRRREQYF.

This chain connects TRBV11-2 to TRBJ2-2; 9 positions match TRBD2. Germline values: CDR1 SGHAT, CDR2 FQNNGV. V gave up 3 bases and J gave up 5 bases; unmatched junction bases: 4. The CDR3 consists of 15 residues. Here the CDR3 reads CASSLRLAGTGELFF. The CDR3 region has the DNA TGTGCCAGCAGCTTGAGGCTAGCGGGAACCGGGGAGCTGTTTTTT.

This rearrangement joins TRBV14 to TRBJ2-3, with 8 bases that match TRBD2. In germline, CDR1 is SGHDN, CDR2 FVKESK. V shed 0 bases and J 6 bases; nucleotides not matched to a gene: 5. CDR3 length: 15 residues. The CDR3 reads CASSQDWREEDTQYF. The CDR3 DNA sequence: TGTGCCAGCAGCCAAGATTGGCGGGAGGAGGATACGCAGTATTTT.

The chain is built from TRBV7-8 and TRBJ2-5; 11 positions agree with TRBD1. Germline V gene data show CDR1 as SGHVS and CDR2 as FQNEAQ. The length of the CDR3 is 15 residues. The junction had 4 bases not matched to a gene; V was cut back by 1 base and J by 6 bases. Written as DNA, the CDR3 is TGTGCCAGCAGCTTAGGGACAGGGGGCAGACAGACCCAGTACTTC. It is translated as CASSLGTGGRQTQYF.

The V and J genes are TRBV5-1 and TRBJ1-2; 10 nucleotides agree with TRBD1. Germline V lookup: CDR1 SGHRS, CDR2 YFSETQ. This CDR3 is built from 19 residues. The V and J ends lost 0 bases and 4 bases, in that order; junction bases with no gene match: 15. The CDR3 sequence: CASSLDPPQRQGAIYGYTF. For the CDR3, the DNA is TGCGCCAGCAGCTTGGACCCTCCTCAGAGACAGGGGGCTATCTATGGCTACACCTTC.

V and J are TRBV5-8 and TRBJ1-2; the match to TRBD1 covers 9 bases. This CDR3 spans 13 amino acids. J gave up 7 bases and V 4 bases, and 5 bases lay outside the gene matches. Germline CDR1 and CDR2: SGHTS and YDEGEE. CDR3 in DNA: TGTGCCAGCAGCACACAGGGGGCGCGTGGCTACACCTTC. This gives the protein CASSTQGARGYTF.

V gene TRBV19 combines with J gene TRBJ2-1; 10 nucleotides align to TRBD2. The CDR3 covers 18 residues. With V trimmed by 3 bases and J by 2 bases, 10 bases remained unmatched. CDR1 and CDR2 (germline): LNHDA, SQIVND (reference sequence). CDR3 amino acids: CASSMGLAGAGAYNEQFF. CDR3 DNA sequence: TGTGCCAGTAGTATGGGGCTAGCGGGAGCCGGAGCCTACAATGAGCAGTTCTTC.

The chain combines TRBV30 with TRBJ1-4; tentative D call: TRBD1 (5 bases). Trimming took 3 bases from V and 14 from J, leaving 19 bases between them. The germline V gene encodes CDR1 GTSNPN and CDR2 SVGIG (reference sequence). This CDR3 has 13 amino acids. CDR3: CAWRYDEGHDLFF. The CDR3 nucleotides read TGTGCCTGGAGATATGACGAAGGACATGATCTGTTTTTT. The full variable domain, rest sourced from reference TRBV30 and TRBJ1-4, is SQTIHQWPATLVQPVGSPLSLECTVEGTSNPNLYWYRQAAGRGLQLLFYSVGIGQISSEVPQNLSASRPQDRQFILSSKKLLLSDSGFYLCAWRYDEGHDLFFGSGTQLSVL.

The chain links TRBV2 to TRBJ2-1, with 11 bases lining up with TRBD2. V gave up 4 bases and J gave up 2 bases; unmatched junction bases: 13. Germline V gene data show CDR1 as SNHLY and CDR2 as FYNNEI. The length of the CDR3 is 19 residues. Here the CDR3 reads CASSGPGTSGGSAYNEQFF. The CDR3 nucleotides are TGTGCCAGCAGTGGTCCCGGGACTAGCGGAGGTTCGGCCTACAATGAGCAGTTCTTC. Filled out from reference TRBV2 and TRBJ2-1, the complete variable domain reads EPEVTQTPSHQVTQMGQEVILRCVPISNHLYFYWYRQILGQKVEFLVSFYNNEISEKSEIFDDQFSVERPDGSNFTLKIRSTKLEDSAMYFCASSGPGTSGGSAYNEQFFGPGTRLTVL.

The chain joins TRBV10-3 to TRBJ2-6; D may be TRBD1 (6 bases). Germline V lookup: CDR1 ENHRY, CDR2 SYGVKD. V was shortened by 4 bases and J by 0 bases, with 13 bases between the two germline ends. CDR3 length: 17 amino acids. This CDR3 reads CAISARDTASGANVLTF. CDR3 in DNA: TGTGCCATCAGTGCCCGGGACACTGCCTCTGGGGCCAACGTCCTGACTTTC.

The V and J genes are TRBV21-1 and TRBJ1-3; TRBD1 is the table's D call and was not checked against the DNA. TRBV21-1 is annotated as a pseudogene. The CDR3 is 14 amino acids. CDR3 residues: CASDTDSSGNTIYF. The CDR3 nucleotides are TGTGCCAGCGACACGGACAGCTCTGGAAACACCATATATTTT.

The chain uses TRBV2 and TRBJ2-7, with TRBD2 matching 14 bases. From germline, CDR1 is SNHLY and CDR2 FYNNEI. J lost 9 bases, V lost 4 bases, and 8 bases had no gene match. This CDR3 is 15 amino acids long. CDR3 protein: CASSAGLAGVEGQYF. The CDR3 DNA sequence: TGTGCCAGCAGTGCGGGACTAGCGGGAGTTGAAGGGCAGTACTTC.

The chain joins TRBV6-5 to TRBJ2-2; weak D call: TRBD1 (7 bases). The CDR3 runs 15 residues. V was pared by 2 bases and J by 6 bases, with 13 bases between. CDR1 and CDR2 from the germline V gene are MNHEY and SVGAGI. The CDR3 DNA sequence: TGTGCCAGCAGTTACAGCAGGGGGGCCTCCGGGGAGCTGTTTTTT. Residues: CASSYSRGASGELFF.

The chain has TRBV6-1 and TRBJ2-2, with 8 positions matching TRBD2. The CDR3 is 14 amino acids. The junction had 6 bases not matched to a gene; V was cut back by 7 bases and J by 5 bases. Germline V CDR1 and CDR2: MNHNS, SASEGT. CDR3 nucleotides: TGTGCCAGCATCTCCGGGACTAGAACCGGGGAGCTGTTTTTT. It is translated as CASISGTRTGELFF.

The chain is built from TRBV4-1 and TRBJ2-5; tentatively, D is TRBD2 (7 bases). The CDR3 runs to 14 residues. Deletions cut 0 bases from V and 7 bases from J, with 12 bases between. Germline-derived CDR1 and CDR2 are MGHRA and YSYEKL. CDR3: CASSQEGGGGTQYF. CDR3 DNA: TGCGCCAGCAGCCAAGAAGGGGGGGGCGGGACCCAGTACTTC.

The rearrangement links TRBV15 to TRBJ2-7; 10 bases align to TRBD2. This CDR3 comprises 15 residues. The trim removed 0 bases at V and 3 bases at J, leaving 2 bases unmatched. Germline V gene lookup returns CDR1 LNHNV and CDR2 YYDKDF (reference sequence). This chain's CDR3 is CATSRDLAGVYEQYF. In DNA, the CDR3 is TGTGCCACCAGCAGAGATCTAGCGGGGGTCTACGAGCAGTACTTC.